These 3 T cell receptor beta chains were sequenced from one sample in a study of blood T cell repertoires in COVID-19. This table comes from immunoSEQ multiplex PCR, and its TCRdb copy is limited to in-frame clones, with some not included. The table has 350,000 to 550,000 clones, around nine tenths seen once; the top ten hold approximately 4.5%. Material: peripheral blood. Every receptor here comes from a woman in her 30s with acute or convalescent COVID-19.

The rearrangement joins TRBV7-2 to TRBJ1-1; 10 bases are shared with TRBD1. This CDR3 comprises 13 residues. The germline gives CDR1 SGHTA, CDR2 FQGNSA. The J segment lost 13 bases and the V segment lost 6 bases, leaving 11 bases of the junction unmatched. The CDR3 DNA sequence: TGTGCCAGCAGTTCACGACAGGGGGCGATCAGTTTCTTT. This translates into CASSSRQGAISFF.

The chain links TRBV11-2 to TRBJ2-5, with D possibly TRBD2 on 7 matching bases. The V gene lost 0 bases and the J gene lost 4 bases, with 15 bases spanning the gap. Germline assignment: CDR1 SGHAT and CDR2 FQNNGV. The CDR3 spans 16 residues. The CDR3 DNA is TGTGCCAGCAGCTTAGATTGGGGGGGCCCGGTAGAGACCCAGTACTTC. Amino acids: CASSLDWGGPVETQYF.

This clone occurred once. The genes are TRBV3-1 (or the pseudogene TRBV3-2) and TRBJ1-2; tentatively, D is TRBD1 (5 bases). Trimming removed 1 base at V and 7 bases at J, with 10 bases between. Per the germline V gene, CDR1 is LGHDT and CDR2 is YNNKEL (reference sequence). CDR3 length: 13 amino acids. The CDR3 coding sequence is TGTGCCAGCAGCCAAGTCGAAGGGGTTGGCTACACCTTC. It is translated as CASSQVEGVGYTF.